Each of the 5 T cell receptor beta chains below was sequenced from the same sample in a study of T cells in Graves' hyperthyroidism and ophthalmopathy. The investigators amplified TCR beta CDR3 regions from RNA transcripts. A first-round RT-PCR of the TCR CDR3 used the HTBI primer set. MiXCR was run by TCRdb on the multiplex PCR reads, yielding one entry per CDR3 protein. The sample shows 380,000 or so distinct CDR3 sequences, about 14% of them seen only once. Material: blood. The receptors were sampled from a young woman with Graves' hyperthyroidism.

In this sample, this clonotype turned up many times. The chain carries TRBV13 and TRBJ1-4; D is unresolved. V dropped 0 bases and J dropped 1 base, with 3 bases sitting between them. Germline V gene lookup returns CDR1 PRHDT and CDR2 FYEKMQ (reference sequence). CDR3 length equals 14 residues. Written as DNA, the CDR3 is TGTGCCAGCAGCTTAGGTGTAACTAATGAAAAACTGTTTTTT. This translates into CASSLGVTNEKLFF.

This clonotype has a count of ten or more. V usage is TRBV6-1 and J usage is TRBJ1-1; 9 nucleotides line up with TRBD1. The V and J ends lost 6 bases and 1 base, in that order; junction bases with no gene match: 6. Germline loops: CDR1 MNHNS, CDR2 SASEGT. CDR3 size: 15 residues. In nucleotides, the CDR3 is TGTGCCAGCAGCGCTCCGGGACAGGGGAACACTGAAGCTTTCTTT. As protein: CASSAPGQGNTEAFF.

This clonotype was found many times. The chain couples TRBV12-5 to TRBJ2-7; possibly TRBD1 for D (6 bases). The CDR3 runs to 15 residues. In germline, CDR1 is LGHNT, CDR2 FRNRAP. V was cut by 5 bases and J by 2 bases, with 16 bases left in between. The CDR3: CASGPGQLSPYEQYF. In DNA form, the CDR3 reads TGTGCTAGTGGTCCCGGACAGCTCTCCCCCTACGAGCAGTACTTC.

CDR3 DNA: TGTGCCAGCAGCTCGGACAGGGGGCAAGAGACCCAGTACTTC. Amino acids: CASSSDRGQETQYF. V and J are TRBV28 and TRBJ2-5; 10 bases line up with TRBD1. Germline CDR1 reads MDHEN; CDR2 reads SYDVKM. Trimming at V came to 6 bases and at J to 2 bases, leaving 3 bases not matched to a gene. CDR3 length: 14 residues.

This clonotype was counted only a few times. V and J are TRBV12-5 and TRBJ1-2, with 8 bases that match TRBD1. The CDR3 extends over 15 amino acids. Germline V CDR1 and CDR2: LGHNT, FRNRAP. V trimming: 2 bases; J trimming: 6 bases; junction bases outside the gene matches: 8. The CDR3 loop reads CASGLWTGRLDGYTF. The CDR3 nucleotides read TGTGCTAGTGGTTTGTGGACAGGGCGGTTGGATGGCTACACCTTC.